What follows describes a single TCR beta chain. Authors' analysis steps: Researchers report that nucleated cell counts were estimated from reference gene primer amplification. Some clones are missing from TCRdb's copy, which holds only in-frame ones; the method was immunoSEQ multiplex PCR. V, J and clone size derive from that table, while D and trimming were established from the DNA sequence. Among around 87,000 clones, about 75% were seen once, and the ten largest hold around 10%. These data originate in a study of blood T cell repertoires in COVID-19. Study summary: Samples representing acute and convalescent COVID-19 were sourced from the United States, Italy and Spain. From T cells, B-cell-depleted T cells, or PBMCs came the material, which was cDNA or gDNA.

This sequence was found in a woman of 80 years or more with acute or convalescent COVID-19. What was sequenced was peripheral blood.

This chain's CDR3 is CASSDPRALHF. In nucleotides, the CDR3 is TGCGCCAGCAGCGATCCGCGGGCCCTCCACTTT. The genes are TRBV23-1 and TRBJ1-6; D is undetermined. TRBV23-1 is an ORF; its function is uncertain. The CDR3 loop spans 11 amino acids. The V gene lost 6 bases and the J gene lost 14 bases, with 11 bases spanning the gap.